This T cell receptor beta chain was sequenced for a study of blood T cells in healthy people across ages. About the study: T cells yielded about one barcoded beta molecule per two cells through template switching. The study, taken as a whole, reports: Those diversity estimates obtained from one million T cells were thought to be underestimates.

This clonotype was detected only a few times. Its antigen remains unknown. PCR was performed a second time for 7 to 11 cycles using a sample-barcoded 5' primer and a J-beta primer mix. Each TCR beta cDNA got a 12-nucleotide random molecular identifier. One entry per CDR3 protein results from TCRdb running MiXCR on the 5' RACE reads. The table has 1.6 million or so distinct CDR3 sequences, about 31% seen once. Sample donors were healthy Caucasian individuals that came from Russia, aged roughly 6 to 95. The receptor's source is a woman aged 25 to 39 in good health. Material for sequencing was blood.

The CDR3 region has the DNA TGTGCCAGCAGCTTAGGGGGACAGGACTCCTACGAGCAGTACTTC. This encodes CASSLGGQDSYEQYF. V and J are TRBV7-2 and TRBJ2-7; TRBD1 matches at 8 bases. V was clipped by 1 base and J by 0 bases; unmatched bases: 2. This CDR3 has 15 amino acids. The V gene's germline CDR1 is SGHTA and CDR2 FQGNSA.